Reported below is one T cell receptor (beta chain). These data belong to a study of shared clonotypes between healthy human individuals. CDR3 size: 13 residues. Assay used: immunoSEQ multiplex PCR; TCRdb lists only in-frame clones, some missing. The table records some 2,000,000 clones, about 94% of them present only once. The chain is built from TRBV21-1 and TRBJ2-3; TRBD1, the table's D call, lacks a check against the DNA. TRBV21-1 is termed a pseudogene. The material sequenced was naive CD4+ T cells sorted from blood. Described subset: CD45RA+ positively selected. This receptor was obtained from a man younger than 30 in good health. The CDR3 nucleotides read TGTGCCAGCAGCAGATCAGTCACAGATACGCAGTATTTT. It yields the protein CASSRSVTDTQYF.